This T cell receptor beta chain comes out of a study of T cells after posttransplantation cyclophosphamide. Study results and caveats: Skin or GI-infiltrating T cells shared few TRB sequences with blood.

Sequenced by immunoSEQ multiplex PCR; TCRdb stores in-frame clones only, minus some. This table has roughly 70,000 clones, just under 95% appearing once. Trimming stripped 5 bases from V and 5 bases from J, with 13 bases between. The CDR3 length is 13 residues. Germline CDR1 reads MNHEY; CDR2 reads SVGAGI. A note on this clone: The antigen is unknown.

The sequenced sample consisted of PBMCs. The sequence was collected from a woman aged 30 to 39 in good health and a related stem cell transplant donor. The chain couples TRBV6-5 to TRBJ2-7; D possibly corresponds to TRBD2 (6 bases). As DNA, the CDR3 is TGTGCCAGCAGTCGGGTCTCGGGGGACGAGCAGTACTTC. This codes for CASSRVSGDEQYF.